This TCR beta chain was captured in a study of control samples from healthy donors and cancer patients. Using immunoSEQ multiplex PCR, the repertoire was profiled, and TCRdb retains in-frame clones only, with some absent. Among about 83,000 clones listed, 91% were seen once. Germline-derived CDR1 and CDR2 are SGDLS and YYNGEE. This CDR3 has 14 amino acids. The trim removed 2 bases at V and 9 bases at J, leaving 8 bases unmatched. The sequenced sample was blood. The receptor comes from a man aged 45-60 years in good health. This rearrangement joins TRBV9 to TRBJ2-1; 7 bases map to TRBD1. This CDR3 is CASSVGQPGSEQFF. As DNA, the CDR3 is TGTGCCAGCAGCGTGGGACAGCCTGGTAGTGAGCAGTTCTTC. The whole variable domain, remainder taken from reference TRBV9 and TRBJ2-1, is DSGVTQTPKHLITATGQRVTLRCSPRSGDLSVYWYQQSLDQGLQFLIQYYNGEERAKGNILERFSAQQFPDLHSELNLSSLELGDSALYFCASSVGQPGSEQFFGPGTRLTVL.